The rows below give T cell receptor beta chains drawn from one sample of a study of beta chain features in type 1 diabetes. Method: immunoSEQ multiplex PCR; TCRdb's copy keeps in-frame clones and lacks some. The sample lists around 710,000 clones; around an eighth were seen once. Sequencing was carried out using naive CD4+ T cells from blood. The receptor set was obtained from a man aged 30 to 45 with type 1 diabetes. Each CDR3 is given with its conserved first and last residue. The D gene is left open where the match is weak. Clone size is not always given. Where it is, it says once, few, many or a class for expanded clones.

v_gene	j_gene	d_gene	abundance	CDR3aa	CDR3nt
TRBV2	TRBJ2-5	NA	NA	CASSGRRVETQYF	TGTGCCAGCAGTGGGCGGCGGGTTGAGACCCAGTACTTC
TRBV19	TRBJ2-3	NA	NA	CASSTDSTGTDTQYF	TGTGCCAGTAGCACCGATTCAACGGGGACAGATACGCAGTATTTT
TRBV2	TRBJ2-3	NA	once	CASGSSTGGADTQYF	TGTGCCAGCGGGAGCTCGACCGGAGGGGCGGATACGCAGTATTTT
TRBV6-1	TRBJ2-7	TRBD1	NA	CASTGGGLGYEQYF	TGTGCCAGCACAGGGGGTGGCCTGGGATACGAGCAGTACTTC
TRBV28	TRBJ2-3	NA	NA	CASFLAATDTQYF	TGTGCCAGCTTTCTTGCAGCAACCGATACGCAGTATTTT
TRBV10-3	TRBJ2-5	TRBD1	NA	CAISVGQGALETQYF	TGTGCCATCAGTGTGGGGCAGGGGGCTTTAGAGACCCAGTACTTC
TRBV7-2	TRBJ1-5	NA	NA	CASSLFGWQPQHF	TGTGCCAGCAGCTTATTCGGCTGGCAGCCCCAGCATTTT
TRBV4-1	TRBJ2-7	NA	NA	CASIRHWLNEQYF	TGCGCCAGCATTAGGCATTGGCTCAACGAGCAGTACTTC
TRBV5-1	TRBJ2-2	NA	few	CASSFRGNSANTGELFF	TGCGCCAGCAGCTTCCGCGGAAATAGCGCAAACACCGGGGAGCTGTTTTTT
TRBV2	TRBJ1-6	TRBD1	NA	CASSNRGSSYNSPLHF	TGTGCCAGCAGCAACAGGGGGAGCTCCTATAATTCACCCCTCCACTTT
TRBV29-1	TRBJ1-3	NA	few	CSVDDRSSGNTIYF	TGCAGCGTAGACGACAGGTCCTCTGGAAACACCATATATTTT
TRBV6-5	TRBJ2-7	TRBD2	NA	CASSGGLAGPYEQYF	TGTGCCAGCAGTGGGGGACTAGCGGGGCCCTACGAGCAGTACTTC
TRBV9	TRBJ1-4	NA	NA	CASSNREKLFF	TGTGCCAGCAGTAACAGAGAAAAACTGTTTTTT
TRBV11-2	TRBJ2-1	NA	NA	CASSLDQGSSYNEQFF	TGTGCCAGCAGCTTAGATCAGGGGAGCTCCTACAATGAGCAGTTCTTC
TRBV11-2	TRBJ2-1	TRBD1	NA	CASSLRDSSYNEQFF	TGTGCCAGCAGCTTAAGGGACAGCTCCTACAATGAGCAGTTCTTC
TRBV6-1	TRBJ1-2	TRBD1	NA	CASSESRTGNYGYTF	TGTGCCAGCAGTGAAAGTAGGACAGGGAACTATGGCTACACCTTC
TRBV10-3	TRBJ2-7	TRBD2	NA	CAISADPGGPYEQYF	TGTGCCATCAGCGCGGACCCGGGGGGGCCCTACGAGCAGTACTTC
TRBV7-2	TRBJ2-7	NA	few	CASSPQGAEGYEQYF	TGTGCCAGCAGTCCACAGGGCGCGGAAGGGTACGAGCAGTACTTC
TRBV10-3	TRBJ2-6	TRBD1	few	CAIRGGSGANVLTF	TGTGCCATCAGAGGGGGCAGTGGGGCCAACGTCCTGACTTTC
TRBV4-3	TRBJ2-2	TRBD2	NA	CASSGLAGPTGELFF	TGCGCCAGCAGCGGGTTAGCGGGACCCACCGGGGAGCTGTTTTTT
TRBV7-8	TRBJ2-5	NA	NA	CASSRQARYQETQYF	TGTGCCAGCAGCCGACAGGCCCGGTACCAAGAGACCCAGTACTTC
TRBV5-4	TRBJ1-6	NA	few	CASSLDGGRPLHF	TGTGCCAGCAGCTTGGATGGGGGGAGACCCCTCCACTTT
TRBV7-6	TRBJ2-5	NA	few	CASSGNRDWGRQETQYF	TGTGCCAGCAGCGGCAACCGGGACTGGGGACGCCAAGAGACCCAGTACTTC
TRBV14	TRBJ1-1	NA	few	CASSPWSEAEAFF	TGTGCCAGCAGCCCGTGGAGTGAGGCTGAAGCTTTCTTT
TRBV9	TRBJ2-7	NA	NA	CASSVGVSSYEQYF	TGTGCCAGCAGCGTAGGAGTCAGCTCCTACGAGCAGTACTTC
TRBV11-1	TRBJ2-5	TRBD2	NA	CASSDGARGGITETQYF	TGTGCCAGCAGCGACGGTGCGCGGGGGGGCATTACGGAGACCCAGTACTTC
TRBV7-9	TRBJ2-7	NA	few	CASSSQEESYEQYF	TGTGCCAGCAGCTCGCAGGAAGAATCCTACGAGCAGTACTTC
TRBV5-4	TRBJ1-4	NA	NA	CASGIPNEKLFF	TGTGCCAGCGGGATCCCTAATGAAAAACTGTTTTTT
TRBV19	TRBJ2-3	NA	once	CASSIISRGSTDTQYF	TGTGCCAGTAGTATCATCAGCAGGGGTTCCACAGATACGCAGTATTTT
TRBV9	TRBJ1-6	NA	few	CASSVVENSPLHF	TGTGCCAGCAGCGTAGTCGAGAATTCACCCCTCCACTTT
TRBV25-1	TRBJ2-7	NA	NA	CASSEFYEQYF	TGTGCCAGCAGTGAGTTTTACGAGCAGTACTTC
TRBV19	TRBJ1-5	NA	few	CASSIAHTGNQPQHF	TGTGCCAGTAGTATAGCCCACACAGGGAACCAGCCCCAGCATTTT
TRBV29-1	TRBJ1-2	TRBD1	NA	CSGASGTGDYGYTF	TGCAGCGGCGCCTCTGGGACAGGAGACTATGGCTACACCTTC
TRBV5-1	TRBJ2-4	TRBD1	NA	CASSLGTGVRENIQYF	TGCGCCAGCAGCTTGGGAACAGGGGTACGGGAAAACATTCAGTACTTC
TRBV14	TRBJ2-7	NA	NA	CASSQVVGMNTYEQYF	TGTGCCAGCAGCCAAGTTGTAGGGATGAACACCTACGAGCAGTACTTC
TRBV10-3	TRBJ2-5	TRBD2	few	CAMSSGGAEETQYF	TGTGCCATGTCTAGCGGGGGGGCTGAAGAGACCCAGTACTTC